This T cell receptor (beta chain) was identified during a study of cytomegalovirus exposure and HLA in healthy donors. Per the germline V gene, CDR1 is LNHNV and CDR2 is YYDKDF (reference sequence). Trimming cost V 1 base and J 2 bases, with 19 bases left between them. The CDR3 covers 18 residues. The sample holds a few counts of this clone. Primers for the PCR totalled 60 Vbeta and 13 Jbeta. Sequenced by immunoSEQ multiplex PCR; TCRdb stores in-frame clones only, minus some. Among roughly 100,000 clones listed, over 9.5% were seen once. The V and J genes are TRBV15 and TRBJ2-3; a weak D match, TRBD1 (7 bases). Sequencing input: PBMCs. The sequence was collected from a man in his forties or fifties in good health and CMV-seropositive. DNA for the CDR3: TGTGCCACCAGCAGAGGCGGAGGAGGGGGCCAGTTCACAGATACGCAGTATTTT. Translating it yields CATSRGGGGGQFTDTQYF.